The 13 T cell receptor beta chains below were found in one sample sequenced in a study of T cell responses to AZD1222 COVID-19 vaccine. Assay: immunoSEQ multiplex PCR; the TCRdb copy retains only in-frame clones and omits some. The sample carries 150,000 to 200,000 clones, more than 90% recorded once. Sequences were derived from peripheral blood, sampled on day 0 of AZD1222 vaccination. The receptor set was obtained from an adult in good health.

CDR3 residues: CATSDPRWTGELFF. The CDR3 coding sequence is TGTGCCACCAGTGACCCTAGGTGGACCGGGGAGCTGTTTTTT. The chain has TRBV24-1 and TRBJ2-2; D not certain. The CDR3 is 14 residues long. Germline CDR1 is KGHDR and CDR2 is SFDVKD. Trimming cost V 4 bases and J 5 bases, with 10 bases left between them.

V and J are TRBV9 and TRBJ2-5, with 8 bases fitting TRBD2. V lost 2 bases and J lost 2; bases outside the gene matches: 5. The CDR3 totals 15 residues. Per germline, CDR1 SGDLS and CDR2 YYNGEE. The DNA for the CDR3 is TGTGCCAGCAGCGTTGGGGCTAGCGGGCAAGAGACCCAGTACTTC. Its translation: CASSVGASGQETQYF.

The CDR3 loop reads CASSSTPGELFF. In DNA form, the CDR3 reads TGTGCCAGCAGCTCGACTCCCGGGGAGCTGTTTTTT. The J gene is TRBJ2-2, the V gene TRBV9; D remains ambiguous. Germline V lookup: CDR1 SGDLS, CDR2 YYNGEE. Trimming stripped 4 bases from V and 6 bases from J, with 7 bases between. This CDR3 is built from 12 residues.

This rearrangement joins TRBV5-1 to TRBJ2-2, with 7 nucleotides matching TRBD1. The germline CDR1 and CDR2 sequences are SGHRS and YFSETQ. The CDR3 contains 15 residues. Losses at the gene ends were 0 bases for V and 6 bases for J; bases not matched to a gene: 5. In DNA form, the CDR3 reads TGCGCCAGCAGCTTGGTAGGGGGCATCGCCGGGGAGCTGTTTTTT. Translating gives CASSLVGGIAGELFF.

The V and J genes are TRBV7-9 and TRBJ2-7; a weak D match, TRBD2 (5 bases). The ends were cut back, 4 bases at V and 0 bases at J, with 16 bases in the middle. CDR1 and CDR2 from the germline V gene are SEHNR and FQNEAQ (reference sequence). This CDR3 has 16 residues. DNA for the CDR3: TGTGCCAGCAGCTCCACCCGTACAGCGGACTCCTACGAGCAGTACTTC. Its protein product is CASSSTRTADSYEQYF.

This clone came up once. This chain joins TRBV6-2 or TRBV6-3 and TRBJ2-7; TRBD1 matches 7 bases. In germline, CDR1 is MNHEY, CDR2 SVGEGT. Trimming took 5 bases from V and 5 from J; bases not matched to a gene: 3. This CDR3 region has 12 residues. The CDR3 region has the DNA TGTGCCAGCAGTCAAGGGACAGACGAGCAGTACTTC. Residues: CASSQGTDEQYF.

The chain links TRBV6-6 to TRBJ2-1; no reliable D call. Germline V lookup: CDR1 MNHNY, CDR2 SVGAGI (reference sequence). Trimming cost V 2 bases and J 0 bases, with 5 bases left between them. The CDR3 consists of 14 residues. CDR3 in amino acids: CASSYEVSYNEQFF. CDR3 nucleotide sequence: TGTGCCAGCAGTTACGAAGTCTCCTACAATGAGCAGTTCTTC.

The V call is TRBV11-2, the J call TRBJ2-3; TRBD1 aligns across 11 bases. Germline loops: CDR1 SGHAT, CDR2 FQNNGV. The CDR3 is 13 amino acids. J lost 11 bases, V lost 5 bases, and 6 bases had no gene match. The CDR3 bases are TGTGCCAGCAGCCGGGACAGGGGGTCTAAGCAGTATTTT. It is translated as CASSRDRGSKQYF.

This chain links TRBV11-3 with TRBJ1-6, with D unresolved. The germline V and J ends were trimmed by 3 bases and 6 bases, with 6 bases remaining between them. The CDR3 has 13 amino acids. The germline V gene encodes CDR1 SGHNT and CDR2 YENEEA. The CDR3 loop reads CASSFISNSPLHF. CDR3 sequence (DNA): TGTGCCAGCAGCTTCATCTCTAATTCACCCCTCCACTTT.

In DNA form, the CDR3 reads TGTGCCAGTAGCGCAGGGGCTTGGTATGAAGCTTTCTTT. It is translated as CASSAGAWYEAFF. The chain recombines TRBV19 with TRBJ1-1, with a tentative D call TRBD1 (6 bases). Between the trimmed V and J ends, which lost 6 bases and 7 bases, there was a span of 15 bases. The CDR3 totals 13 residues. The germline V gene encodes CDR1 LNHDA and CDR2 SQIVND (reference sequence).

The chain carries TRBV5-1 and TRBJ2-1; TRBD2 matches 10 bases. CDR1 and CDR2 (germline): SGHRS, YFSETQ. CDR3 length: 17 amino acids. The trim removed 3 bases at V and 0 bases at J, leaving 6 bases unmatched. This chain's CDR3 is CASSSLAGVLSYNEQFF. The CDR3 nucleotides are TGCGCCAGCAGCTCTCTAGCGGGAGTTCTCTCCTACAATGAGCAGTTCTTC. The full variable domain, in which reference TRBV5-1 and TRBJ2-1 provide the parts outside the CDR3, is KAGVTQTPRYLIKTRGQQVTLSCSPISGHRSVSWYQQTPGQGLQFLFEYFSETQRNKGNFPGRFSGRQFSNSRSEMNVSTLELGDSALYLCASSSLAGVLSYNEQFFGPGTRLTVL.

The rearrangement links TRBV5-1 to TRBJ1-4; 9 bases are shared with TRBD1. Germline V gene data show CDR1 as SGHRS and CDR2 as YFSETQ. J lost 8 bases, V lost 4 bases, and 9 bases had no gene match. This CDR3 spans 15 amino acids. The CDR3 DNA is TGCGCCAGCAGCCTGACAGGGGGGCCCGAGGAAAAACTGTTTTTT. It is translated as CASSLTGGPEEKLFF.

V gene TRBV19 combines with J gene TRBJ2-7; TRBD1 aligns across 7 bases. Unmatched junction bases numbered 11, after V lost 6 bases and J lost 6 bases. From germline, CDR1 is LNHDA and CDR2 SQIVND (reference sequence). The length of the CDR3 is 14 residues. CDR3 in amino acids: CASSPTGILAEQYF. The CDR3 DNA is TGTGCCAGTAGCCCGACAGGGATATTGGCCGAGCAGTACTTC.